The present entry profiles one T cell receptor beta chain with its context. The sample belongs to a study of radiation and T cells in renal cell carcinoma. The data were produced by immunoSEQ multiplex PCR, yet TCRdb's version contains in-frame clones alone and is incomplete. The table includes 100,000 to 150,000 clones, 85% to 90% detected once. The V end was cut by 4 bases, the J end by 9 bases, with 20 bases between. This CDR3 spans 15 amino acids. Germline loops: CDR1 SGDLS, CDR2 YYNGEE. Specified time point: blood 2 weeks post-SBRT. Documented treatment: 15 Gy SBRT to primary tumor, nephrectomy 4 weeks later. Radiation-treated patients gave blood at baseline, week 2 and week 4.

The sequenced sample was blood, obtained from a patient whose treatment included radiotherapy and nephrectomy. The gene calls are TRBV9 and TRBJ2-1, with D possibly TRBD2 on 7 matching bases. The TCR comes from a woman aged 70-85 years with renal cell carcinoma. The CDR3 is CASSPRGAGAGEQFF. CDR3 sequence (DNA): TGTGCCAGCAGCCCCCGTGGCGCGGGGGCCGGTGAGCAGTTCTTC.